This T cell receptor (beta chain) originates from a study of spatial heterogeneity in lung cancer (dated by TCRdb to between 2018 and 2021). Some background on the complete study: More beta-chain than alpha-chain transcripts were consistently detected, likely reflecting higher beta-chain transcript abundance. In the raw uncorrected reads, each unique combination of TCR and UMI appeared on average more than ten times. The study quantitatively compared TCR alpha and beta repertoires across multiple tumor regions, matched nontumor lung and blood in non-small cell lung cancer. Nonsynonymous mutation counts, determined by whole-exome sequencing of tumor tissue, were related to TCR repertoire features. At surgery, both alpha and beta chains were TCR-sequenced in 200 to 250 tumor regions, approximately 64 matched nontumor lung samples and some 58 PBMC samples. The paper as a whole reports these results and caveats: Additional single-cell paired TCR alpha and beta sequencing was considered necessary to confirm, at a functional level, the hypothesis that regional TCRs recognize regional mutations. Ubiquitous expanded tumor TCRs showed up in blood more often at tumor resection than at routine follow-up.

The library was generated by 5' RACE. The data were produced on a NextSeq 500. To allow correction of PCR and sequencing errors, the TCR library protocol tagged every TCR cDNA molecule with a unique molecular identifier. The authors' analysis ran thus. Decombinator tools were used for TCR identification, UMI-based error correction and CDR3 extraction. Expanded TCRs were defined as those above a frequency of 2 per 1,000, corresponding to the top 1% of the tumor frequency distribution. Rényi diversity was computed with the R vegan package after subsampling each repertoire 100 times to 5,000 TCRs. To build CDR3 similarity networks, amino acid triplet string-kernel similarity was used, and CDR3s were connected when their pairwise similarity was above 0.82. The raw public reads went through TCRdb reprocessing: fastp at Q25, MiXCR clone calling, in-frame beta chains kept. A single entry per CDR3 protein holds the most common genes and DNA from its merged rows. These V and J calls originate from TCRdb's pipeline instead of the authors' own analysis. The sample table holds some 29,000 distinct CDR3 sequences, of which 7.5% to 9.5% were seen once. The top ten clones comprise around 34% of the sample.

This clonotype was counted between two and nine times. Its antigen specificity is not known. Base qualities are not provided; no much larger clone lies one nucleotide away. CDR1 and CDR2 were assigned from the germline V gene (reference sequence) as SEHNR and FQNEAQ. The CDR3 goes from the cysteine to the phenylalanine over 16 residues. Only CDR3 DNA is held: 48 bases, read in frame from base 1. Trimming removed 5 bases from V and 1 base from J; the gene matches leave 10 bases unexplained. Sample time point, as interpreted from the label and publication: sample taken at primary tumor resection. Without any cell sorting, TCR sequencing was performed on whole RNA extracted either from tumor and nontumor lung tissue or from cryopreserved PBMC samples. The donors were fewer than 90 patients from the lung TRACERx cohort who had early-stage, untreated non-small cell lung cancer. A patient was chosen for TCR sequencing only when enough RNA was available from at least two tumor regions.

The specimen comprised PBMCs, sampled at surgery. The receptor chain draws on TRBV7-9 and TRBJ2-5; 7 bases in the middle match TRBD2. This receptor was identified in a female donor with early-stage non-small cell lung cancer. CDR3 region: CASSPFGVAGQETQYF. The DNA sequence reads TGTGCCAGCAGCCCCTTTGGGGTAGCGGGCCAAGAGACCCAGTACTTC.